This T cell receptor (beta chain) was documented in a study of cytomegalovirus exposure and HLA in healthy donors. Study information: Roughly 80 million unique TCRs from HLA-typed donors made up an early data release. Study results and caveats: The dataset shows that most TCR sequences were rare, while some public TCRs occurred in many donors. Most of the CMV-associated TCR beta chains (in a later analysis) appeared to be HLA-restricted.

The CDR3 runs to 13 residues. The germline V gene has CDR1 SGHNT and CDR2 YYREEE (reference sequence). The V and J ends lost 9 bases and 4 bases respectively, with 16 bases between them. Primers for the PCR totalled 60 Vbeta and 13 Jbeta. Produced via immunoSEQ multiplex PCR; TCRdb's table is partial and in-frame only. The data hold around 180,000 clones, with roughly four fifths observed a single time. In the case of this clone: The antigen is undetermined.

Sequenced material: PBMCs. This sequence was found in a girl aged 10-17 years in good health and CMV-seropositive. V usage is TRBV5-4 and J usage is TRBJ1-2; a weak D match, TRBD1 (5 bases). The CDR3 nucleotides are TGTGCCACACGGGGGGTCGGGGGCTATGGCTACACCTTC. This translates into CATRGVGGYGYTF. The variable domain in full, with the rest retrieved from reference TRBV5-4 and TRBJ1-2, is ETGVTQSPTHLIKTRGQQVTLRCSSQSGHNTVSWYQQALGQGPQFIFQYYREEENGRGNFPPRFSGLQFPNYSSELNVNALELDDSALYLCATRGVGGYGYTFGSGTRLTVV.